This T cell receptor (beta chain) is drawn from a study of regulatory T cells in long-lasting Graves disease. Notes on this clonotype: The target antigen is unknown.

Trimming at V came to 6 bases and at J to 5 bases, leaving 7 bases not matched to a gene. CDR1 and CDR2 (germline): SQVTM, ANQGSEA. The CDR3 has 13 residues. CDR3 regions were amplified by Arm-PCR using iRepertoire HTBI primers to build TCR beta libraries. TCRdb reanalysed the multiplex PCR reads using MiXCR and keeps one entry per CDR3 protein. Among around 500,000 distinct CDR3 sequences, around 13% were seen once, and the ten largest hold around 9.3%. Documented time point: newly diagnosed GD, antithyroid drugs for less than 3 months. RNA isolated from PBMCs was used to make the TCR library. Study-wide points: Rather than thyroid tissue, only peripheral blood underwent study.

These data are also associated with another study on T cells in Graves' hyperthyroidism and ophthalmopathy. Per that paper: The hyperthyroidism was newly diagnosed and had lasted under 2 months; the patients were aged 18 to 65. Blood also showed most of the thyroid clonotypes that were expanded above 0.001. In simple terms, a model built on 13 V-J features told ophthalmopathy apart from stable hyperthyroidism.

V is TRBV29-1 and J is TRBJ2-3; TRBD1 matches at 8 bases. The receptor comes from a woman in her twenties or thirties with Graves disease. The material was peripheral blood mononuclear cells (PBMCs), obtained at new diagnosis, from a patient treated with antithyroid drugs. The CDR3 DNA sequence: TGCAGCGTCGCCCCAGACAGGGGAGATACGCAGTATTTT. The encoded protein is CSVAPDRGDTQYF.